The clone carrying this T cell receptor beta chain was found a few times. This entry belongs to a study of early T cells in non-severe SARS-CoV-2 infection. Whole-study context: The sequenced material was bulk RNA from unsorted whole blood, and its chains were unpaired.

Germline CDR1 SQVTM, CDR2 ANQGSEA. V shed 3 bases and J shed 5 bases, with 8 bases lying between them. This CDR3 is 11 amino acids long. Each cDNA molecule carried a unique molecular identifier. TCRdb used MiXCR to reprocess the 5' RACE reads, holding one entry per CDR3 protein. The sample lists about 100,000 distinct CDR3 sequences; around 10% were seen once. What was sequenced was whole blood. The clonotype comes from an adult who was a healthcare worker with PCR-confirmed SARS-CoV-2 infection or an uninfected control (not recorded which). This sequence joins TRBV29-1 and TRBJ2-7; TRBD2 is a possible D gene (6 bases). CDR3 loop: CSVEAGHEQYF. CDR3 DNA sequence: TGCAGCGTTGAGGCGGGGCACGAGCAGTACTTC.